Sequencing of this TCR beta chain was carried out in a study of blood T cell repertoires in COVID-19. Overall study: Sites across the United States, Italy and Spain contributed samples from acute and convalescent COVID-19.

The CDR3 length is 13 residues. The germline V gene has CDR1 MDHEN and CDR2 SYDVKM. J was trimmed by 4 bases and V by 6 bases; bases with no gene match: 3. Libraries were prepared by immunoSEQ multiplex PCR; TCRdb keeps only in-frame clonotypes and omits some of them. The sample yields about 400,000 clones, roughly 89% seen once. Membership in each cohort depended on participant-reported clinical history. The TCR was taken from a woman aged 25 to 45 who had recovered from COVID-19. This chain links TRBV28 with TRBJ2-3; 8 nucleotides agree with TRBD2. The specimen sequenced was PBMCs or T cells enriched from blood (not recorded which). CDR3 protein: CASRPGGPDTQYF. The CDR3 nucleotides read TGTGCCAGCAGGCCGGGAGGGCCAGATACGCAGTATTTT. The whole variable domain, filled in from reference TRBV28 and TRBJ2-3, reads DVKVTQSSRYLVKRTGEKVFLECVQDMDHENMFWYRQDPGLGLRLIYFSYDVKMKEKGDIPEGYSVSREKKERFSLILESASTNQTSMYLCASRPGGPDTQYFGPGTRLTVL.